A selection of T cell receptor beta chains follows, all from one sample in a study of T cell responses to AZD1222 COVID-19 vaccine. Assay used: immunoSEQ multiplex PCR; TCRdb lists only in-frame clones, some missing. The table shows about 86,000 clones, with roughly 90% occurring only once. This specimen was peripheral blood, taken 28 days after the second AZD1222 dose. Receptors originate from an adult who received the AZD1222 COVID-19 vaccine. CDR3s include the opening cysteine and the closing phenylalanine or tryptophan. The D gene is left open where the match is weak. Size is stated for part of the rows, as once, few or many counts, or as a class when the clone is expanded.

V gene,J gene,D gene,clone size,CDR3 DNA,CDR3 protein
TRBV2,TRBJ2-7,.,.,TGTGCCAGCTGCAGATTCGATGGCTACGAGCAGTACTTC,CASCRFDGYEQYF
TRBV7-9,TRBJ1-5,.,.,TGTGCCAGCAGCTTGCAGGGCCCGGGAAATCAGCCCCAGCATTTT,CASSLQGPGNQPQHF
TRBV4-3,TRBJ1-3,.,.,TGCGCCAGCAGCCAAGACAAAGGGCGAGGAAACACCATATATTTT,CASSQDKGRGNTIYF
TRBV7-9,TRBJ2-1,.,.,TGTGCCAGCAGCCGTTCGACTAGCAATGAGCAGTTCTTC,CASSRSTSNEQFF
TRBV7-2,TRBJ2-7,.,few,TGTGCCAGCAGATCAGGGAGTCACGAGCAGTACTTC,CASRSGSHEQYF
TRBV13,TRBJ2-1,.,.,TGTGCCAGCAGCTTAGCTCCCGCCTTAGGGGGTTTCTCCTACAATGAGCAGTTCTTC,CASSLAPALGGFSYNEQFF
TRBV12-3/TRBV12-4,TRBJ1-1,.,.,TGTGCCAGCAGTTTATGGCAGACTGAAGCTTTCTTT,CASSLWQTEAFF
TRBV28,TRBJ2-3,.,.,TGTGCCAGCAGTTGGGGGCTCCTAGTTTCCACAGATACGCAGTATTTT,CASSWGLLVSTDTQYF
TRBV7-9,TRBJ1-3,TRBD1,.,TGTGCCAGCAGCAGGGACAGGGAGGCTGGAAACACCATATATTTT,CASSRDREAGNTIYF
TRBV4-2,TRBJ2-4,.,.,TGTGCCAGCAGCCAAGGGCGGGAAAACATTCAGTACTTC,CASSQGRENIQYF
TRBV2,TRBJ1-2,TRBD1,.,TGTGCCAGCAGTGAGGGACAGCAGAACTATGGCTACACCTTC,CASSEGQQNYGYTF
TRBV28,TRBJ1-4,TRBD1,once,TGTGCCAGCAGTCGGGACAGTCCTTATGAAAAACTGTTTTTT,CASSRDSPYEKLFF
TRBV9,TRBJ1-6,.,.,TGTGCCAGCAGCGTAGAAGGGAGTGGCTCACCCCTCCACTTT,CASSVEGSGSPLHF
TRBV9,TRBJ2-7,.,.,TGTGCCAGCAGCTACACAGCCTACGAGCAGTACTTC,CASSYTAYEQYF
TRBV29-1,TRBJ2-4,.,.,TGCAGCGTTGGCGGAGGAGTAGAGGGTTTAGCCAAAAACATTCAGTACTTC,CSVGGGVEGLAKNIQYF
TRBV3-1/TRBV3-2,TRBJ2-5,TRBD2,once,TGTGCCAGCAGCCAACGAGCGGGGGTCCAAGAGACCCAGTACTTC,CASSQRAGVQETQYF
TRBV6-5,TRBJ1-4,TRBD1,.,TGTGCCAGCTGGGACAGTGGAGGAACTGAAAAACTGTTTTTT,CASWDSGGTEKLFF
TRBV7-3,TRBJ2-1,TRBD2,.,TGTGCCAGCAGCCAATTAGCGGGAGTCCACAATGAGCAGTTCTTC,CASSQLAGVHNEQFF
TRBV5-1,TRBJ1-5,.,.,TGCGCCAGCAGCATGGACGGTAGCAATCAGCCCCAGCATTTT,CASSMDGSNQPQHF
TRBV7-9,TRBJ2-3,.,.,TGTGCCAGCAGCTTAGCAGCGCGAAGCACAGATACGCAGTATTTT,CASSLAARSTDTQYF
TRBV3-1/TRBV3-2,TRBJ2-7,.,few,TGTGCCAGCAGCCAAAGGCCGTCTTGGGAGACTGGAGTGGGAAGAGAGCAGTACTTC,CASSQRPSWETGVGREQYF